This TCR beta chain appears in the sequencing data of a study of T-cell reconstitution after alpha-beta-depleted transplantation in children. The CDR3 consists of 14 residues. Germline V gives CDR1 PRHDT, CDR2 FYEKMQ (reference sequence). With 5 bases clipped from V and 4 bases from J, the junction kept 8 bases outside the gene matches. During its preparation, the TCRbeta library received unique molecular identifiers. TCRdb fed the PCR reads into MiXCR, producing one record per CDR3 protein. Of roughly 400,000 distinct CDR3 sequences listed, around 21% were seen once; the top ten hold 3% to 4.5%. The V call is TRBV13, the J call TRBJ2-7, with 7 bases aligning to TRBD1. The source material was PBMCs from the stem cell graft donor, sampled from the stem cell graft. The receptor was isolated from a human donor who donated a stem cell graft to a child with acute myeloid leukemia. CDR3 in DNA: TGTGCCAGCAGCCTACCAGGGGGTCGGTACGAGCAGTACTTC. As protein: CASSLPGGRYEQYF.